A single sample is the source of the 5 T cell receptor beta chains below, sequenced in a study of long-term antiretroviral therapy in people with HIV. It was version v3.0 of the immunoSEQ assay that was run at survey level. Only in-frame clones appear in the TCRdb table, and some are missing; sequencing was by immunoSEQ multiplex PCR. The sample carries 40,000 to 50,000 clones, 94% recorded once. The source was unsorted PBMCs, collected around 9 years after starting antiretroviral therapy. These receptors all come from a man aged 25 to 45 with HIV.

The rearrangement joins TRBV2 to TRBJ2-7; D is unclear. V was shortened by 6 bases and J by 0 bases, with 15 bases between the two germline ends. Germline V CDR1 and CDR2: SNHLY, FYNNEI. The CDR3 sequence is 15 residues long. The CDR3 protein is CASRFTVFGSYEQYF. DNA of the CDR3: TGTGCCAGCAGGTTTACAGTGTTTGGCTCCTACGAGCAGTACTTC.

V is TRBV5-5 and J is TRBJ2-4; possible D gene TRBD2, 5 bases. In germline, CDR1 is SGHKS, CDR2 YYEKEE (reference sequence). Trimming cost V 4 bases and J 8 bases, with 19 bases left between them. The CDR3 is made up of 15 amino acids. CDR3 sequence reads: CASSPDWVSLYIQYF. For the CDR3, the DNA is TGTGCCAGCAGCCCGGACTGGGTATCTCTTTACATTCAGTACTTC. Using reference TRBV5-5 and TRBJ2-4 for the parts outside the CDR3, the full variable domain is DAGVTQSPTHLIKTRGQQVTLRCSPISGHKSVSWYQQVLGQGPQFIFQYYEKEERGRGNFPDRFSARQFPNYSSELNVNALLLGDSALYLCASSPDWVSLYIQYFGAGTRLSVL.

The rearrangement joins TRBV6-5 to TRBJ2-5; no definite D call. Germline V gives CDR1 MNHEY, CDR2 SVGAGI. Trimming removed 3 bases from V and 5 bases from J, with 13 bases in between. There are 14 residues in the CDR3. CDR3 sequence: CASSYGGTEETQYF. CDR3 bases: TGTGCCAGCAGTTATGGTGGAACGGAGGAGACCCAGTACTTC.

The chain uses TRBV7-9 and TRBJ2-7; TRBD1 matches at 7 bases. Looked up from germline, CDR1 is SEHNR and CDR2 is FQNEAQ (reference sequence). V lost 1 base to trimming and J lost 4 bases; unmatched junction nucleotides: 7. The length of the CDR3 is 15 residues. CDR3: CASSLEATGTYEQYV. CDR3 bases: TGTGCCAGCAGCTTAGAAGCGACAGGGACATACGAGCAGTACGTC.

The gene calls are TRBV19 and TRBJ1-5; D unresolved. This CDR3 has 12 residues. Trimming took 4 bases from V and 9 from J, leaving 10 bases between them. CDR1 is LNHDA and CDR2 is SQIVND in the germline V gene (reference sequence). The CDR3 is CASSTNVGPQHF. The CDR3, as DNA: TGTGCCAGTAGTACCAATGTAGGGCCCCAGCATTTT.